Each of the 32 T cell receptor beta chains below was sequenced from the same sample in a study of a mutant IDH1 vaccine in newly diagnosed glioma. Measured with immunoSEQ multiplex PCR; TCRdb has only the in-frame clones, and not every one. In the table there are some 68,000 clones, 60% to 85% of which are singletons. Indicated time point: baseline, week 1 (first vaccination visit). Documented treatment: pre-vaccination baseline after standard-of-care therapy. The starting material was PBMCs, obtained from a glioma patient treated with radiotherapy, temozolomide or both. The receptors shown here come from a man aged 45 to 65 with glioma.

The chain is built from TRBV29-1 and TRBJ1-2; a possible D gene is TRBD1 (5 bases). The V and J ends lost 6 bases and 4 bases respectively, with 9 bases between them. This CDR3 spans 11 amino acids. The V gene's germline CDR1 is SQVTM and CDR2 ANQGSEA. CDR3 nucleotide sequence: TGCAGCGTGAGGGACCTCTATGGCTACACCTTC. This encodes CSVRDLYGYTF. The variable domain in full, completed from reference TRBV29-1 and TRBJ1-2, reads SAVISQKPSRDICQRGTSLTIQCQVDSQVTMMFWYRQQPGQSLTLIATANQGSEATYESGFVIDKFPISRPNLTFSTLTVSNMSPEDSSIYLCSVRDLYGYTFGSGTRLTVV.

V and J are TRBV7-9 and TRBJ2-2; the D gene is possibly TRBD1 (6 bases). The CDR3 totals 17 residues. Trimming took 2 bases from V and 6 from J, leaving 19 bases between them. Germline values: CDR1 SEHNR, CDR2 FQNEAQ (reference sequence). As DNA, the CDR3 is TGTGCCAGCAGCTTATCTGGGGGTAGGGGGACCCCCGGGGAGCTGTTTTTT. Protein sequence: CASSLSGGRGTPGELFF.

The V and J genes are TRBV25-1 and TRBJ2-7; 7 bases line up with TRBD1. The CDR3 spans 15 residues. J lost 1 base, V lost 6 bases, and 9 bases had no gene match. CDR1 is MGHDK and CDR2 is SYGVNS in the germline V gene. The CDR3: CASSPMNRGSYEQYF. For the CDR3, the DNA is TGTGCCAGCAGCCCCATGAACAGGGGTTCCTACGAGCAGTACTTC.

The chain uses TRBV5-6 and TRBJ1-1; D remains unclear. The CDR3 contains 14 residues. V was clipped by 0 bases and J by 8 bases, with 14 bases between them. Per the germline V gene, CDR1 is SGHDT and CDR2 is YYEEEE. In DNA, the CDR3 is TGTGCCAGCAGCTTGGGAGGGCTACCCCCCGAAGCTTTCTTT. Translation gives CASSLGGLPPEAFF.

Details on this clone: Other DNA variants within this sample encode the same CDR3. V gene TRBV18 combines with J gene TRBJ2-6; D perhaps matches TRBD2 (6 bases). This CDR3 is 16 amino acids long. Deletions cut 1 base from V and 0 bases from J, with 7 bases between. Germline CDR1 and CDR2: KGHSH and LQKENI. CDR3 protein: CASSPLADSGANVLTF. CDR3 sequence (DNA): TGTGCCAGCTCACCACTAGCGGACTCTGGGGCCAACGTCCTGACTTTC.

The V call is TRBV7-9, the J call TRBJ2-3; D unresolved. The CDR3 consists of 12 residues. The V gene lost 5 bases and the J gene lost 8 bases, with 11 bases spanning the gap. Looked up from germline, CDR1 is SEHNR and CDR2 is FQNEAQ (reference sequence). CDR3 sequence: CASSPPSGTQYF. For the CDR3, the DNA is TGTGCCAGCAGCCCCCCGTCCGGTACGCAGTATTTT.

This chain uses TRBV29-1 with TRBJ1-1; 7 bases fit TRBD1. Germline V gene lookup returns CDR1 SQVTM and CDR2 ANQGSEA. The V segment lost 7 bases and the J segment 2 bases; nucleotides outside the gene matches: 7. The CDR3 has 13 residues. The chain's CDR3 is CSGGSGGNTEAFF. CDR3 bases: TGCAGCGGCGGCTCAGGGGGTAACACTGAAGCTTTCTTT.

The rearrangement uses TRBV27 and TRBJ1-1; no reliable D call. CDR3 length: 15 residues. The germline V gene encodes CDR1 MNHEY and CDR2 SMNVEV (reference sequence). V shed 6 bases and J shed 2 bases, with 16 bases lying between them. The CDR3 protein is CASSLLGPQNTEAFF. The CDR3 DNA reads TGTGCCAGCAGCTTACTGGGCCCCCAAAACACTGAAGCTTTCTTT.

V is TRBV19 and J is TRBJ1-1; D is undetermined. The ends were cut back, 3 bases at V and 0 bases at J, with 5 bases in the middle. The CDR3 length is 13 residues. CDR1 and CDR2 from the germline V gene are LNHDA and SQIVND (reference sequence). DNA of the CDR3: TGTGCCAGTAGTATCGTCATGAACACTGAAGCTTTCTTT. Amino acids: CASSIVMNTEAFF. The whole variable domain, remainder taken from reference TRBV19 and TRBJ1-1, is DGGITQSPKYLFRKEGQNVTLSCEQNLNHDAMYWYRQDPGQGLRLIYYSQIVNDFQKGDIAEGYSVSREKKESFPLTVTSAQKNPTAFYLCASSIVMNTEAFFGQGTRLTVV.

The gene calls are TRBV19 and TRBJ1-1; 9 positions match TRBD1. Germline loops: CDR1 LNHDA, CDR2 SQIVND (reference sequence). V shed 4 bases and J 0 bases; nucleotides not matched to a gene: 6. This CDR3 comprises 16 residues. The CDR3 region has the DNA TGTGCCAGTAGTAAAAGGACAGGGGCTATGAACACTGAAGCTTTCTTT. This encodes CASSKRTGAMNTEAFF.

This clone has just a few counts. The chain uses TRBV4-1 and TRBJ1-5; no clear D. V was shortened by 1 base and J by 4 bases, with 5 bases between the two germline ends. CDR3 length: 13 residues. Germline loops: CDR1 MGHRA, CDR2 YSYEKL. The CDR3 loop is CASSQGVNQPQHF. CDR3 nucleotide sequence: TGCGCCAGCAGCCAAGGGGTGAATCAGCCCCAGCATTTT.

CDR3 sequence: CSVGSGTGNQPQHF. CDR3 nucleotides: TGCAGCGTTGGATCCGGGACAGGGAATCAGCCCCAGCATTTT. The rearrangement uses TRBV29-1 and TRBJ1-5, with 9 bases matching TRBD1. Germline values: CDR1 SQVTM, CDR2 ANQGSEA. CDR3 size: 14 residues. With 4 bases clipped from V and 4 bases from J, the junction kept 5 bases outside the gene matches.

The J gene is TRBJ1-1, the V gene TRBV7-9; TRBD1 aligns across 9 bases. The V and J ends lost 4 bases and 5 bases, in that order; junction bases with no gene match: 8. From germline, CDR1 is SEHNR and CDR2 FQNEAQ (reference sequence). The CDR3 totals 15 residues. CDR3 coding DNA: TGTGCCAGCAGCTCGAACAGGGGGCCCGCTACTGAAGCTTTCTTT. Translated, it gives CASSSNRGPATEAFF.

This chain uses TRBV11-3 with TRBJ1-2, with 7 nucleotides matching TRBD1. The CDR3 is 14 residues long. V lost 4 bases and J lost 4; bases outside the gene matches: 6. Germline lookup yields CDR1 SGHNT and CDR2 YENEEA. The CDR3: CASSSGHRGYGYTF. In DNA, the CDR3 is TGTGCCAGCAGCTCGGGACACAGGGGCTATGGCTACACCTTC.

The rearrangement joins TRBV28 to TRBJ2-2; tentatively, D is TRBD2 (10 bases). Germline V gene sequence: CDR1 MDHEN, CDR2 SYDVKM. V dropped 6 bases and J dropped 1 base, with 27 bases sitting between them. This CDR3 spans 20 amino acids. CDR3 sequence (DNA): TGTGCCAGCAGCCTTGGGACAGGGTGGCTAGCGGGGGAGAACACCGGGGAGCTGTTTTTT. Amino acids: CASSLGTGWLAGENTGELFF.

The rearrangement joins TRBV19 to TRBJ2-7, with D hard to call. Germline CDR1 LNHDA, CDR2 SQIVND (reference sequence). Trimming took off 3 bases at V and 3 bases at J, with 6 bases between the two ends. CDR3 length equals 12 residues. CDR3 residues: CASSIPGYEQYF. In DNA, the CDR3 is TGTGCCAGTAGTATCCCTGGCTACGAGCAGTACTTC.

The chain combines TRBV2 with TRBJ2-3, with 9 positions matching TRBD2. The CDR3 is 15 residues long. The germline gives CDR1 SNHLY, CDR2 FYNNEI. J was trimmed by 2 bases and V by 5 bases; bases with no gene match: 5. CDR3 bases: TGTGCCAGCAGTCTAGCGGGGCTGGACACAGATACGCAGTATTTT. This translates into CASSLAGLDTDTQYF.

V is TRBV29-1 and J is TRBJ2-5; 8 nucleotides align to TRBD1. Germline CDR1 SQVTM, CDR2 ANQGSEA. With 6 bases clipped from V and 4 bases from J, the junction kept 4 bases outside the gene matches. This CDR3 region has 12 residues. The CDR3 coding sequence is TGCAGCGTAACACAGGGGGGAGAGACCCAGTACTTC. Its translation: CSVTQGGETQYF. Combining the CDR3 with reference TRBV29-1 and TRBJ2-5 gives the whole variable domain SAVISQKPSRDICQRGTSLTIQCQVDSQVTMMFWYRQQPGQSLTLIATANQGSEATYESGFVIDKFPISRPNLTFSTLTVSNMSPEDSSIYLCSVTQGGETQYFGPGTRLLVL.

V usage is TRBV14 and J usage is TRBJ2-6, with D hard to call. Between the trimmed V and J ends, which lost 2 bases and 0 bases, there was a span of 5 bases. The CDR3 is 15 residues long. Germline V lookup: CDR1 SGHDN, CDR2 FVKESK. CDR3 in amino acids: CASSQYYSGANVLTF. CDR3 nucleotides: TGTGCCAGCAGCCAATACTACTCTGGGGCCAACGTCCTGACTTTC.

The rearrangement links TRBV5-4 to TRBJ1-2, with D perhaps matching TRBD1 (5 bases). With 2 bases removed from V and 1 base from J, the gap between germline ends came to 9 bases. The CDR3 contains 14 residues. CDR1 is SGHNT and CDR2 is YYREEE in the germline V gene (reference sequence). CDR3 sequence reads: CASSFGGFNYGYTF. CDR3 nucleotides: TGTGCCAGCAGCTTCGGGGGATTTAACTATGGCTACACCTTC.

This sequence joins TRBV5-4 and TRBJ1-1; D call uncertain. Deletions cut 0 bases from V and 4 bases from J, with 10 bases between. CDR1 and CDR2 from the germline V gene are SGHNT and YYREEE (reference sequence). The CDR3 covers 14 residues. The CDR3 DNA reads TGTGCCAGCAGCTTGGACGGGGAAGGCACTGAAGCTTTCTTT. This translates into CASSLDGEGTEAFF. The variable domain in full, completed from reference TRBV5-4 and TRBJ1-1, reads ETGVTQSPTHLIKTRGQQVTLRCSSQSGHNTVSWYQQALGQGPQFIFQYYREEENGRGNFPPRFSGLQFPNYSSELNVNALELDDSALYLCASSLDGEGTEAFFGQGTRLTVV.

The CDR3 sequence: CASSDGSGSTDTQYF. The CDR3 DNA reads as TGTGCCAGCAGTGACGGGAGCGGAAGCACAGATACGCAGTATTTT. The chain employs TRBV6-4 and TRBJ2-3, with TRBD2 as a possible D gene (5 bases). CDR3 length: 15 amino acids. Germline CDR1 and CDR2: MRHNA and SNTAGT. The V gene lost 2 bases and the J gene lost 0 bases, with 9 bases spanning the gap.

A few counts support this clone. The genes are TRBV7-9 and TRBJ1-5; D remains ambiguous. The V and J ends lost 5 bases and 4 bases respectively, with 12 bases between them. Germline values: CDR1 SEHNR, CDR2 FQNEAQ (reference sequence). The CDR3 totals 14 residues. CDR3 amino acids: CASSPVGGNQPQHF. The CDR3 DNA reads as TGTGCCAGCAGCCCTGTCGGCGGTAATCAGCCCCAGCATTTT.

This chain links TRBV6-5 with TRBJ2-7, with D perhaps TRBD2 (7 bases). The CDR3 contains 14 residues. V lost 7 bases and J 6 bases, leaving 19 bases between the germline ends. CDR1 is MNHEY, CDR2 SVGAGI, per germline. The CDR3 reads CASIRGAGASEQYF. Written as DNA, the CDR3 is TGTGCCAGCATCCGGGGGGCAGGGGCCTCCGAGCAGTACTTC.

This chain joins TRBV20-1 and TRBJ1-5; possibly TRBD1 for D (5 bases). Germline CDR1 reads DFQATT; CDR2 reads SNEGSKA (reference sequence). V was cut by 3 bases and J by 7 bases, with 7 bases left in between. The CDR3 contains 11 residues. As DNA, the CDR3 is TGCAGTGCTAGTTGGGGGCAGCCCCAGCATTTT. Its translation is CSASWGQPQHF.

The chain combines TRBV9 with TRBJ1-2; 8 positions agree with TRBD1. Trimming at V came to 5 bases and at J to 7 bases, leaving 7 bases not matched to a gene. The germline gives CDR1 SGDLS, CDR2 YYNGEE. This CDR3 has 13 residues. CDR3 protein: CASRDQGAAGYTF. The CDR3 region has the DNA TGTGCCAGCAGGGACCAGGGGGCTGCTGGCTACACCTTC.

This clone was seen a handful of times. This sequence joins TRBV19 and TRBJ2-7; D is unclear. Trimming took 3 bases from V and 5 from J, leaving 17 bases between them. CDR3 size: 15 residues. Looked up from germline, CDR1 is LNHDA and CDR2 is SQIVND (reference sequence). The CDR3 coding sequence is TGTGCCAGTAGTATGGAGTCGAGTCTCCCCAACGAGCAGTACTTC. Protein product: CASSMESSLPNEQYF. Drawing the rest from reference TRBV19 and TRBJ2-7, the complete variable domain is DGGITQSPKYLFRKEGQNVTLSCEQNLNHDAMYWYRQDPGQGLRLIYYSQIVNDFQKGDIAEGYSVSREKKESFPLTVTSAQKNPTAFYLCASSMESSLPNEQYFGPGTRLTVT.

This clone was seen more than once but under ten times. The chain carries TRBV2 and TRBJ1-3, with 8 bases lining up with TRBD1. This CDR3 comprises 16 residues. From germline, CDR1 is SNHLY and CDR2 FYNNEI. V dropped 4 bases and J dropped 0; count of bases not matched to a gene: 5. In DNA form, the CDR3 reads TGTGCCAGCAGTGGTGGGACAGGATACTCTGGAAACACCATATATTTT. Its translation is CASSGGTGYSGNTIYF.

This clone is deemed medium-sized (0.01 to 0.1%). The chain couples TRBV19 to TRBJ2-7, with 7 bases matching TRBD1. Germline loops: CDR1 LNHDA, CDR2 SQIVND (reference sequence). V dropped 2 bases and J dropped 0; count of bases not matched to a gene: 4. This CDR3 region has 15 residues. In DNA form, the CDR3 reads TGTGCCAGTAGTATATCGACAGGGAGCTCCTACGAGCAGTACTTC. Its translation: CASSISTGSSYEQYF.

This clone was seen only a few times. CDR3: CASSPSTAGNQPQHF. The CDR3 DNA follows: TGTGCCAGCTCACCATCTACAGCGGGCAATCAGCCCCAGCATTTT. The V call is TRBV18, the J call TRBJ1-5; no firm D call. The CDR3 spans 15 residues. Per germline, CDR1 KGHSH and CDR2 LQKENI. Trimming removed 2 bases from V and 2 bases from J, with 10 bases in between. Full variable domain (remainder filled in from reference TRBV18 and TRBJ1-5): NAGVMQNPRHLVRRRGQEARLRCSPMKGHSHVYWYRQLPEEGLKFMVYLQKENIIDESGMPKERFSAEFPKEGPSILRIQQVVRGDSAAYFCASSPSTAGNQPQHFGDGTRLSIL.

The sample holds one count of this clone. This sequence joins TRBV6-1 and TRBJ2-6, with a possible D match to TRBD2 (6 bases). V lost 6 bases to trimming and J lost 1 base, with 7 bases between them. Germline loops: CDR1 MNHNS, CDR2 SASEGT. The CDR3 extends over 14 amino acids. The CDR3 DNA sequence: TGTGCCAGCAGGGAGGGATCTGGGGCCAACGTCCTGACTTTC. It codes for CASREGSGANVLTF.

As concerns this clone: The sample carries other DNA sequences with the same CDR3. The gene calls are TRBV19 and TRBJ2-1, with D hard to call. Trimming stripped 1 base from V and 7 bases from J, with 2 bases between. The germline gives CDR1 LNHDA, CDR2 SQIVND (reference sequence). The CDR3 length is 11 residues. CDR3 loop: CASSIGNEQFF. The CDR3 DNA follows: TGTGCCAGTAGTATAGGAAATGAGCAGTTCTTC.